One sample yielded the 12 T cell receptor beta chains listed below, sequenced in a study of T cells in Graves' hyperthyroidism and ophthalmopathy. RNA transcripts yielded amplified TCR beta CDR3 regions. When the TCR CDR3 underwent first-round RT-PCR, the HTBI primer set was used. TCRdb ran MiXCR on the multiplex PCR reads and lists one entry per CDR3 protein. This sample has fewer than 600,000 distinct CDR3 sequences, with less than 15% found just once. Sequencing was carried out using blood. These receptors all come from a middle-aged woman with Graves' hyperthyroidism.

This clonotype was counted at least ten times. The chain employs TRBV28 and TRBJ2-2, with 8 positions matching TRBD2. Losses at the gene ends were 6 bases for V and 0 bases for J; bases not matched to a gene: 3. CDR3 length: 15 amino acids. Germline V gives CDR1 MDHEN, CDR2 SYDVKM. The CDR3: CASSRAGANTGELFF. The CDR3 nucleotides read TGTGCCAGCAGCCGAGCGGGAGCGAACACCGGGGAGCTGTTTTTT.

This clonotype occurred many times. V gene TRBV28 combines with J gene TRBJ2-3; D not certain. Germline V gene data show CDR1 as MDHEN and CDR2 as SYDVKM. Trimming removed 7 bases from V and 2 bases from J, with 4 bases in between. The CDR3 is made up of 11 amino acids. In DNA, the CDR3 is TGTGCCAGCACTTCCACAGATACGCAGTATTTT. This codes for CASTSTDTQYF.

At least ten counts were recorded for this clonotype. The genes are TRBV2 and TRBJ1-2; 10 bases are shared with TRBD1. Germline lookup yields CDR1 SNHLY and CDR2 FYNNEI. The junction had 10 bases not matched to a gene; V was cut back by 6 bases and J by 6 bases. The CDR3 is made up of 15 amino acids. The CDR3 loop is CASSLQSGTGDGYTF. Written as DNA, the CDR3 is TGTGCCAGCAGCTTGCAGTCCGGGACAGGGGATGGCTACACCTTC.

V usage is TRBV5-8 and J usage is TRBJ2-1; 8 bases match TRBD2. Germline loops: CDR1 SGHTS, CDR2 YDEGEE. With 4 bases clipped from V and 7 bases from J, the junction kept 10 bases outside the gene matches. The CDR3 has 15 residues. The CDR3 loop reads CASSQDRTSWNEQFF. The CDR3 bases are TGTGCCAGCAGCCAAGACCGGACTAGCTGGAATGAGCAGTTCTTC.

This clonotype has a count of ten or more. Here the CDR3 reads CASSRHPASGVPADTQYF. CDR3 nucleotide sequence: TGTGCCAGCAGTCGCCACCCAGCTAGCGGGGTCCCCGCAGATACGCAGTATTTT. This chain uses TRBV2 with TRBJ2-3, with 9 bases aligning to TRBD2. The germline V gene encodes CDR1 SNHLY and CDR2 FYNNEI. The CDR3 is 18 amino acids. Trimming took 5 bases from V and 4 from J; bases not matched to a gene: 16.

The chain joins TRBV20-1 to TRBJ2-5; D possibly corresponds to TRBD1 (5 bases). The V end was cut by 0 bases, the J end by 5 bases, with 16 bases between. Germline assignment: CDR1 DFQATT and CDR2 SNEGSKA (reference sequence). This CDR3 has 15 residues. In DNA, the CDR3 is TGCAGTGCTAGAGATTCCGCAGGGATGGTGGAGACCCAGTACTTC. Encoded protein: CSARDSAGMVETQYF.

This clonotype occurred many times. The CDR3 loop reads CASSLVGGSSQREQYF. DNA of the CDR3: TGCGCCAGCAGCTTGGTGGGGGGGTCCTCGCAGCGCGAGCAGTACTTC. This chain uses TRBV5-1 with TRBJ2-7, with TRBD2 identical over 7 bases. Germline values: CDR1 SGHRS, CDR2 YFSETQ. With 0 bases clipped from V and 6 bases from J, the junction kept 12 bases outside the gene matches. The CDR3 loop spans 16 amino acids.

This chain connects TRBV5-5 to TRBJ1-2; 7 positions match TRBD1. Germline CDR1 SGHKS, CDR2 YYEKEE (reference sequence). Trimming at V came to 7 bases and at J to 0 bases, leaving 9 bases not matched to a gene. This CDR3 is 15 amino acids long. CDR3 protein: CASLPDRAANYGYTF. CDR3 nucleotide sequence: TGTGCCAGCCTCCCAGACAGGGCAGCTAACTATGGCTACACCTTC.

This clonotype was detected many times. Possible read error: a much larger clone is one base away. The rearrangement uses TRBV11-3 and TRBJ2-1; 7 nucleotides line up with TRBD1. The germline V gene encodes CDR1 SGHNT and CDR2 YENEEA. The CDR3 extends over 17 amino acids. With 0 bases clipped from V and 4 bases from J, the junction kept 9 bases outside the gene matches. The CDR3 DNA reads TGTGCCAGCAGCTTAGATGACTGGGACAGCGGATACAATGAGCAGTTCTTC. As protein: CASSLDDWDSGYNEQFF.

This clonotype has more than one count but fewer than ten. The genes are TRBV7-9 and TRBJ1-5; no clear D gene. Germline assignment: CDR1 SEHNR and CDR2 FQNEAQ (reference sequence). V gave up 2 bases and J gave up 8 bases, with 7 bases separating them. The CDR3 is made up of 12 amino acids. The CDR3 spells CASSLREEPQHF. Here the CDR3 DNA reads TGTGCCAGCAGCTTACGGGAAGAGCCCCAGCATTTT.

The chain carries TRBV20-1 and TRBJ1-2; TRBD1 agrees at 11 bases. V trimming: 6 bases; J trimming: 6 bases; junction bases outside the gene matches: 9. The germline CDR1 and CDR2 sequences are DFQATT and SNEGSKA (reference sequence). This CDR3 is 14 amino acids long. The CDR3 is CSASTGTGGDGYTF. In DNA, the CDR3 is TGCAGTGCCAGCACCGGGACAGGGGGTGATGGCTACACCTTC.

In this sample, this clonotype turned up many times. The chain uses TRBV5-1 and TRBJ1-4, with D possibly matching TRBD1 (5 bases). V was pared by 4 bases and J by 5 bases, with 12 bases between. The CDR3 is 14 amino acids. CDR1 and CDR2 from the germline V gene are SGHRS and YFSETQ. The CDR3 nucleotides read TGCGCCAGCAGCCTCTGGGGGGAGAATGAAAAACTGTTTTTT. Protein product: CASSLWGENEKLFF.